This T cell receptor (beta chain) stems from a study of blood T cell repertoires in COVID-19. Study context: PBMCs, B-cell-depleted T cells, or T cells were the source of the cDNA or gDNA that made up the material.

As handled by the study authors: Amplification from reference gene primers served as the basis for estimated nucleated cell counts. Some clones are missing from TCRdb's copy, which holds only in-frame ones; the method was immunoSEQ multiplex PCR. The DNA gave D and trimming, while V, J and clone size come from that table. The table lists 200,000 or so clones, 88% of them singletons. Trimming removed 1 base from V and 0 bases from J; junction bases left unmatched: 7. CDR3 length equals 18 residues. Germline V gene sequence: CDR1 SGDLS, CDR2 YYNGEE. J is TRBJ2-6 and V is TRBV9, with 7 bases lining up with TRBD1. This sequence originates from an older man with acute or convalescent COVID-19. Input material: peripheral blood. The CDR3 spells CASSVSGTVNSGANVLTF. In DNA form, the CDR3 reads TGTGCCAGCAGCGTATCCGGGACAGTAAACTCTGGGGCCAACGTCCTGACTTTC.